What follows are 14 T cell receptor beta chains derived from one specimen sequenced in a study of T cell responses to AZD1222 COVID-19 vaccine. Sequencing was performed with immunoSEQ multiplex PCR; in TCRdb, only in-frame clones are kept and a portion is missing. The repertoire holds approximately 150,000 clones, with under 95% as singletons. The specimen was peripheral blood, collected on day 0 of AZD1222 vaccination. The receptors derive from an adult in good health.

The CDR3 nucleotides read TGCAGCGTTGAAACAGGCAACTATGGCTACACCTTC. Amino acid sequence: CSVETGNYGYTF. The chain employs TRBV29-1 and TRBJ1-2; a weak D match, TRBD1 (5 bases). The CDR3 contains 12 residues. Trimming removed 2 bases from V and 2 bases from J, with 6 bases in between. CDR1 and CDR2 from the germline V gene are SQVTM and ANQGSEA. The full variable domain, rest sourced from reference TRBV29-1 and TRBJ1-2, is SAVISQKPSRDICQRGTSLTIQCQVDSQVTMMFWYRQQPGQSLTLIATANQGSEATYESGFVIDKFPISRPNLTFSTLTVSNMSPEDSSIYLCSVETGNYGYTFGSGTRLTVV.

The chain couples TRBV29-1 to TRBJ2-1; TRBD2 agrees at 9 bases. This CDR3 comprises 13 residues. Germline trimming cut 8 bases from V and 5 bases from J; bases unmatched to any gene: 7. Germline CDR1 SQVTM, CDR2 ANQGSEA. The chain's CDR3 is CSILTSGHNEQFF. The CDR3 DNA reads TGCAGCATCTTGACTAGCGGACACAATGAGCAGTTCTTC.

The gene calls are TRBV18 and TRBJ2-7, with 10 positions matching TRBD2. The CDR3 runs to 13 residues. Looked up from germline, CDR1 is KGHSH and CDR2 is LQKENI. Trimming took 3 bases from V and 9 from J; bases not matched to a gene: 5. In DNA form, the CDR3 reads TGTGCCAGCTCACCCACTAGCGGGATAGGGCAGTACTTC. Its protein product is CASSPTSGIGQYF.

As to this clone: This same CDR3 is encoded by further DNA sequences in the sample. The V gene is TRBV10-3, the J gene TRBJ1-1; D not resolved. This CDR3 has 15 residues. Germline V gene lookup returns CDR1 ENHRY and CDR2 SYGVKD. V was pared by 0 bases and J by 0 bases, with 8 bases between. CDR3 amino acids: CAISESQDLNTEAFF. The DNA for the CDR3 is TGTGCCATCAGTGAGTCGCAGGACTTGAACACTGAAGCTTTCTTT.

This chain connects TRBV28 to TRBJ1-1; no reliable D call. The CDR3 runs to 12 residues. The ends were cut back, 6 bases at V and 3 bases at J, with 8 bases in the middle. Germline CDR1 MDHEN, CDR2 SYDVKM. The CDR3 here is CASRTDYTEAFF. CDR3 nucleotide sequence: TGTGCCAGCAGAACCGACTACACTGAAGCTTTCTTT. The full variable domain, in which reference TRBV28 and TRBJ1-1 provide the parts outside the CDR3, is DVKVTQSSRYLVKRTGEKVFLECVQDMDHENMFWYRQDPGLGLRLIYFSYDVKMKEKGDIPEGYSVSREKKERFSLILESASTNQTSMYLCASRTDYTEAFFGQGTRLTVV.

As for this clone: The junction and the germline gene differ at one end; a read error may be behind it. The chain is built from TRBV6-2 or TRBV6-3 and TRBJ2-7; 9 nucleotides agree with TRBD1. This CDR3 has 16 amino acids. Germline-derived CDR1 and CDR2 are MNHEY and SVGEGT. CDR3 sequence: CASTYGGTGSSYEQYF. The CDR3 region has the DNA TGTGCCAGCACTTACGGCGGGACAGGGTCGTCCTACGAGCAGTACTTC.

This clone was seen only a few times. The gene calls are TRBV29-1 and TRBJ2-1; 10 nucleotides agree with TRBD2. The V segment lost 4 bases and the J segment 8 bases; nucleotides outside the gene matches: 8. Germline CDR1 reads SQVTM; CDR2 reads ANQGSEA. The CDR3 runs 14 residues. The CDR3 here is CSVAQPSGSDEQFF. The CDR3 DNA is TGCAGCGTTGCTCAGCCTAGCGGGAGCGATGAGCAGTTCTTC.

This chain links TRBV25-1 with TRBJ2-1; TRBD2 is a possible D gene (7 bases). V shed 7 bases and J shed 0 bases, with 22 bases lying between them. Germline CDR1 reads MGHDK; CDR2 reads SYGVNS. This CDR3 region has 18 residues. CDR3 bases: TGTGCCAGCACCAGAGGGGGTACAGGGAGGGACTCCTACAATGAGCAGTTCTTC. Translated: CASTRGGTGRDSYNEQFF.

CDR3 sequence: CASSLALPARTSTDTQYF. CDR3 bases: TGTGCCAGCAGCTTAGCCCTCCCCGCCCGGACTAGCACAGATACGCAGTATTTT. The genes are TRBV5-5 and TRBJ2-3, with D maybe TRBD2 (5 bases). The CDR3 is made up of 18 amino acids. Trimming removed 2 bases at V and 0 bases at J, with 19 bases between. Germline CDR1 is SGHKS and CDR2 is YYEKEE (reference sequence). Drawing the rest from reference TRBV5-5 and TRBJ2-3, the complete variable domain is DAGVTQSPTHLIKTRGQQVTLRCSPISGHKSVSWYQQVLGQGPQFIFQYYEKEERGRGNFPDRFSARQFPNYSSELNVNALLLGDSALYLCASSLALPARTSTDTQYFGPGTRLTVL.

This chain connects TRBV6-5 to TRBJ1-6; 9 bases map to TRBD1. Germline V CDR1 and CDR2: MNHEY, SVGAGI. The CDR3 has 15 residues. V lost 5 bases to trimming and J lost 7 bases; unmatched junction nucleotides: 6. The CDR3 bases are TGTGCCAGCAGTCTCACAGGGGGCGGAAATTCACCCCTCCACTTT. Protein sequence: CASSLTGGGNSPLHF.

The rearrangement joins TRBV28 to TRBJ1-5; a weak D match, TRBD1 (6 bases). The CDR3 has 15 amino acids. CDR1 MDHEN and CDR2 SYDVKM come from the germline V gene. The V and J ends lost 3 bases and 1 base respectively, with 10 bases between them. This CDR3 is CASSFLDRSNQPQHF. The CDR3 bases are TGTGCCAGCAGTTTCCTGGACAGAAGCAATCAGCCCCAGCATTTT.

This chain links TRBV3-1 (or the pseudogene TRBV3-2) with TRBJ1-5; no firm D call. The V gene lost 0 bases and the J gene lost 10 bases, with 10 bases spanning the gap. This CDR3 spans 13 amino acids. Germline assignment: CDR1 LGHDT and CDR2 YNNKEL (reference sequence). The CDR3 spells CASSQDRRKPQHF. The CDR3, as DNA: TGTGCCAGCAGCCAAGATCGGCGGAAACCCCAGCATTTT.

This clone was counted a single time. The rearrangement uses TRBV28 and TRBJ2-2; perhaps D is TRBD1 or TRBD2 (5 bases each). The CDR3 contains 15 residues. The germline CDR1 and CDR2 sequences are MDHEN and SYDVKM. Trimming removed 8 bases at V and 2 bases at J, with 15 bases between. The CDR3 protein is CASGGTGTNTGELFF. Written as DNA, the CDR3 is TGTGCCAGCGGGGGAACGGGTACTAACACCGGGGAGCTGTTTTTT.

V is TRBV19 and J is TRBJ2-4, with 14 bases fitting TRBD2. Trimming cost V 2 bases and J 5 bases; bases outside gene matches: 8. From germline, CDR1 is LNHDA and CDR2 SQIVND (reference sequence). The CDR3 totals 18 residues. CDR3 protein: CASSIILGGLAGENIQYF. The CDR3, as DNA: TGTGCCAGTAGTATAATTCTCGGGGGACTAGCGGGAGAAAACATTCAGTACTTC. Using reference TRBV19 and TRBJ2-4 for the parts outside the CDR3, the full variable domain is DGGITQSPKYLFRKEGQNVTLSCEQNLNHDAMYWYRQDPGQGLRLIYYSQIVNDFQKGDIAEGYSVSREKKESFPLTVTSAQKNPTAFYLCASSIILGGLAGENIQYFGAGTRLSVL.